Listed here are 9 T cell receptor beta chains from one sample, sequenced in a study of blood T cell repertoires in COVID-19. The method was immunoSEQ multiplex PCR; TCRdb's version includes in-frame clones alone and lacks a portion of them. Among around 190,000 clones listed, roughly four fifths were seen once. Sequenced sample: peripheral blood. These receptors were taken from a woman in her sixties or seventies with COVID-19, enrolled during active disease.

This chain uses TRBV18 with TRBJ2-3; 8 nucleotides align to TRBD2. Germline V CDR1 and CDR2: KGHSH, LQKENI. The CDR3 sequence is 17 residues long. Unmatched junction bases numbered 12, after V lost 3 bases and J lost 4 bases. CDR3 loop: CASSPDGRVQVADTQYF. For the CDR3, the DNA is TGTGCCAGCTCACCCGACGGGAGGGTCCAGGTCGCAGATACGCAGTATTTT.

V and J are TRBV5-4 and TRBJ1-1; TRBD1 aligns across 8 bases. This CDR3 has 17 amino acids. CDR1 is SGHNT and CDR2 is YYREEE in the germline V gene (reference sequence). After removal of 6 bases from V and 3 bases from J, the junction contained 16 bases not matched to a gene. This CDR3 is CASTPGEQGAPDTEAFF. The DNA for the CDR3 is TGTGCCAGCACCCCCGGGGAGCAGGGGGCGCCGGACACTGAAGCTTTCTTT.

The V and J genes are TRBV30 and TRBJ2-1; D gene unclear. The CDR3 runs to 16 residues. The germline V gene has CDR1 GTSNPN and CDR2 SVGIG (reference sequence). Trimming shortened V by 1 base and J by 4 bases, and 17 bases separated the two germline ends. The chain's CDR3 is CAWSGSKETIYNEQFF. In DNA, the CDR3 is TGTGCCTGGAGTGGTAGCAAAGAAACTATATACAATGAGCAGTTCTTC.

The genes are TRBV7-2 and TRBJ2-7; 9 bases are a match to TRBD2. The CDR3 loop spans 13 amino acids. With 5 bases clipped from V and 4 bases from J, the junction kept 3 bases outside the gene matches. Germline-derived CDR1 and CDR2 are SGHTA and FQGNSA. The CDR3 sequence: CASSVTSGYEQYF. The CDR3 DNA sequence: TGTGCCAGCAGCGTCACTAGCGGGTACGAGCAGTACTTC. The whole variable domain, filled in from reference TRBV7-2 and TRBJ2-7, reads GAGVSQSPSNKVTEKGKDVELRCDPISGHTALYWYRQSLGQGLEFLIYFQGNSAPDKSGLPSDRFSAERTGGSVSTLTIQRTQQEDSAVYLCASSVTSGYEQYFGPGTRLTVT.

The V gene is TRBV9, the J gene TRBJ2-1, with D maybe TRBD1 (6 bases). This CDR3 has 14 residues. The V end lost 3 bases, the J end lost 2 bases, and 9 bases lay between the germline ends. Germline values: CDR1 SGDLS, CDR2 YYNGEE. The CDR3 is CASSAGDTYNEQFF. DNA of the CDR3: TGTGCCAGCAGCGCAGGGGATACCTACAATGAGCAGTTCTTC. Using reference TRBV9 and TRBJ2-1 for the parts outside the CDR3, the full variable domain is DSGVTQTPKHLITATGQRVTLRCSPRSGDLSVYWYQQSLDQGLQFLIQYYNGEERAKGNILERFSAQQFPDLHSELNLSSLELGDSALYFCASSAGDTYNEQFFGPGTRLTVL.

This sequence joins TRBV27 and TRBJ2-1; 13 bases align to TRBD2. The V segment lost 6 bases and the J segment 15 bases; nucleotides outside the gene matches: 5. The germline V gene has CDR1 MNHEY and CDR2 SMNVEV (reference sequence). This CDR3 is 12 amino acids long. DNA for the CDR3: TGTGCCAGCAGACTAGCGGGAGGGCATTTGTTCTTC. Translating gives CASRLAGGHLFF.

The gene calls are TRBV27 and TRBJ2-3; D is possibly TRBD2 (6 bases). The V end was cut by 7 bases, the J end by 6 bases, with 17 bases between. The CDR3 is made up of 14 amino acids. Germline V gene data show CDR1 as MNHEY and CDR2 as SMNVEV (reference sequence). The CDR3 nucleotides are TGTGCCAGCACCCCCGGGTCTAGCGCGGATACGCAGTATTTT. This sequence encodes CASTPGSSADTQYF.

The rearrangement joins TRBV30 to TRBJ2-3, with D unclear. V lost 1 base and J lost 9, with 8 bases in between. From germline, CDR1 is GTSNPN and CDR2 SVGIG (reference sequence). The CDR3 loop spans 11 amino acids. For the CDR3, the DNA is TGTGCCTGGAGTGCGCAGTACACGCAGTATTTT. It yields the protein CAWSAQYTQYF.

This chain uses TRBV6-2 or TRBV6-3 with TRBJ1-5, with TRBD1 identical over 9 bases. CDR1 and CDR2 (germline): MNHEY, SVGEGT. The J segment lost 0 bases and the V segment lost 6 bases, leaving 3 bases of the junction unmatched. CDR3 size: 15 residues. The CDR3 nucleotides read TGTGCCAGCAGCACGGACAGGGGTAGCAATCAGCCCCAGCATTTT. Translation gives CASSTDRGSNQPQHF.